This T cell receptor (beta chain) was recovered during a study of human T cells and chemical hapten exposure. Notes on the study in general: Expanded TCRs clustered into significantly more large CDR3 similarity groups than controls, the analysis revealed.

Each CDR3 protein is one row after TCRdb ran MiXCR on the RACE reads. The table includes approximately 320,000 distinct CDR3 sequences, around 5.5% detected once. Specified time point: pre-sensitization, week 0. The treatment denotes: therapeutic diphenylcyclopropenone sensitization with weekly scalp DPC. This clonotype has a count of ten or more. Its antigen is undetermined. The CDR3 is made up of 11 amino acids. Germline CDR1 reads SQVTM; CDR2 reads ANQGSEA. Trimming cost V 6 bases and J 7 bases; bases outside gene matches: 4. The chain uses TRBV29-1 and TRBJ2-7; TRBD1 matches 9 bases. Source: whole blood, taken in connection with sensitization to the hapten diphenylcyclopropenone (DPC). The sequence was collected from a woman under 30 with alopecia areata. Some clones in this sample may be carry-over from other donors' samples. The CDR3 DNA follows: TGCAGCGTGGGGGGACAGGGTGAGCAGTACTTC. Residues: CSVGGQGEQYF.